These 13 T cell receptor beta chains share one sample of origin, sequenced in a study of CD8 T cells in Susac syndrome. RNA totalling 0.5 to 1 ug underwent reverse transcription with random hexamers. One entry per CDR3 protein, called by TCRdb with MiXCR from the immunoSEQ multiplex PCR reads. Of about 76,000 distinct CDR3 sequences listed, 85% to 95% are singletons. The sample taken for sequencing was CD8+ T cells from PBMCs. All receptors derive from a human donor with Susac syndrome.

J is TRBJ2-5 and V is TRBV6-5; D might be TRBD2 (5 bases). Per the germline V gene, CDR1 is MNHEY and CDR2 is SVGAGI. Between the trimmed V and J ends, which lost 0 bases and 2 bases, there was a span of 16 bases. The CDR3 runs 17 residues. CDR3 in DNA: TGTGCCAGCAGTTACTCGAAGCCGGGCAGGACTCAAGAGACCCAGTACTTC. Protein sequence: CASSYSKPGRTQETQYF.

The V and J genes are TRBV6-6 and TRBJ2-7; D tentatively reads TRBD1 or TRBD2 (5 bases each). V lost 6 bases to trimming and J lost 2 bases, with 17 bases between them. CDR3 length: 15 residues. The germline V gene encodes CDR1 MNHNY and CDR2 SVGAGI (reference sequence). CDR3 sequence reads: CASRDRDQGAYEQYF. CDR3 coding DNA: TGTGCCAGCAGGGACCGGGACCAAGGGGCCTACGAGCAGTACTTC.

The genes are TRBV2 and TRBJ2-3; D gene uncertain. Trimming left V 7 bases short and J 2 bases short, with 19 bases between. The germline V gene has CDR1 SNHLY and CDR2 FYNNEI. The CDR3 extends over 16 amino acids. In nucleotides, the CDR3 is TGTGCCAGCATAGGGATGGCAGGACCATTCACAGATACGCAGTATTTT. Protein sequence: CASIGMAGPFTDTQYF.

The chain uses TRBV11-2 and TRBJ1-6; no clear D gene. Trimming pared 0 bases from V and 14 bases from J, leaving 8 bases between. The CDR3 extends over 12 amino acids. Germline lookup yields CDR1 SGHAT and CDR2 FQNNGV. CDR3 sequence: CASSLDRGTLHF. The CDR3 nucleotides are TGTGCCAGCAGCTTAGATCGGGGAACCCTCCACTTT.

This clonotype occurred once. This sequence joins TRBV9 and TRBJ2-7, with 12 bases fitting TRBD1. CDR3 length equals 17 residues. Germline V gene sequence: CDR1 SGDLS, CDR2 YYNGEE. V lost 0 bases and J lost 6; bases outside the gene matches: 10. The CDR3 spells CASSVGIGTGGGVEQYF. CDR3 sequence (DNA): TGTGCCAGCAGCGTAGGGATAGGGACAGGGGGCGGAGTCGAGCAGTACTTC.

This rearrangement joins TRBV9 to TRBJ2-7; D not certain. The germline V and J ends were trimmed by 5 bases and 0 bases, with 12 bases remaining between them. CDR3 length: 14 residues. Germline V CDR1 and CDR2: SGDLS, YYNGEE. The CDR3 protein is CASSLLGNSYEQYF. As DNA, the CDR3 is TGTGCCAGCAGTCTTCTAGGGAACTCCTACGAGCAGTACTTC.

V is TRBV13 and J is TRBJ1-6; D not resolved. Trimming cost V 0 bases and J 7 bases, with 10 bases left between them. Germline CDR1 reads PRHDT; CDR2 reads FYEKMQ (reference sequence). The CDR3 covers 15 residues. The CDR3 loop reads CASSLGRGANSPLHF. The CDR3 DNA is TGTGCCAGCAGCTTAGGTCGGGGAGCGAATTCACCCCTCCACTTT. The complete variable domain, with remaining parts taken from reference TRBV13 and TRBJ1-6, reads AAGVIQSPRHLIKEKRETATLKCYPIPRHDTVYWYQQGPGQDPQFLISFYEKMQSDKGSIPDRFSAQQFSDYHSELNMSSLELGDSALYFCASSLGRGANSPLHFGNGTRLTVT.

The chain recombines TRBV5-1 with TRBJ2-7; a weak D match, TRBD1 (6 bases). The V end lost 3 bases, the J end lost 5 bases, and 21 bases lay between the germline ends. Per germline, CDR1 SGHRS and CDR2 YFSETQ. This CDR3 is built from 16 residues. CDR3 residues: CASSYTTGNLLDEQYF. DNA of the CDR3: TGCGCCAGCAGCTATACAACAGGGAACCTCCTGGACGAGCAGTACTTC.

This clonotype was observed once. The chain employs TRBV5-4 and TRBJ2-1; 7 bases match TRBD2. CDR1 is SGHNT and CDR2 is YYREEE in the germline V gene (reference sequence). The CDR3 spans 16 residues. The trim removed 6 bases at V and 3 bases at J, leaving 12 bases unmatched. The CDR3 nucleotides read TGTGCCAGCACCCTAGATAGCCGGGGGGACTACAATGAGCAGTTCTTC. Translation gives CASTLDSRGDYNEQFF.

The chain joins TRBV27 to TRBJ2-3; tentatively, D is TRBD2 (5 bases). The length of the CDR3 is 14 residues. Trimming cost V 1 base and J 3 bases, with 8 bases left between them. Germline V lookup: CDR1 MNHEY, CDR2 SMNVEV (reference sequence). In DNA form, the CDR3 reads TGTGCCAGCAGTTTATGGCTAGCAACAGATACGCAGTATTTT. It is translated as CASSLWLATDTQYF.

The genes are TRBV5-5 and TRBJ2-7; D perhaps matches TRBD2 (6 bases). V was trimmed by 0 bases and J by 2 bases, leaving 9 bases between them. Germline lookup yields CDR1 SGHKS and CDR2 YYEKEE (reference sequence). This CDR3 is 14 amino acids long. The CDR3 sequence is CASSLAWGAYEQYF. The DNA for the CDR3 is TGTGCCAGCAGCTTGGCTTGGGGGGCCTACGAGCAGTACTTC.

This chain connects TRBV29-1 to TRBJ2-1; TRBD1 agrees at 7 bases. Germline V gives CDR1 SQVTM, CDR2 ANQGSEA. With V trimmed by 1 base and J by 2 bases, 8 bases remained unmatched. The CDR3 sequence is 16 residues long. CDR3 protein: CSVEGSTGLTYNEQFF. The CDR3 coding sequence is TGCAGCGTTGAAGGTTCGACAGGGCTAACCTACAATGAGCAGTTCTTC.

This chain joins TRBV11-3 and TRBJ2-3; 10 bases agree with TRBD1. The CDR3 loop spans 18 amino acids. After removal of 5 bases from V and 3 bases from J, the junction contained 14 bases not matched to a gene. Germline V gives CDR1 SGHNT, CDR2 YENEEA. This CDR3 is CASSPRPPGTGETDTQYF. The CDR3 coding sequence is TGTGCCAGCAGCCCCCGACCTCCCGGGACAGGGGAAACAGATACGCAGTATTTT. Full variable domain (rest looked up from reference TRBV11-3 and TRBJ2-3): EAGVVQSPRYKIIEKKQPVAFWCNPISGHNTLYWYLQNLGQGPELLIRYENEEAVDDSQLPKDRFSAERLKGVDSTLKIQPAELGDSAVYLCASSPRPPGTGETDTQYFGPGTRLTVL.